The 18 T cell receptor beta chains listed next were all sequenced from one sample in a study of T-cell memory formation after mild COVID-19. MiXCR, run by TCRdb on the 5' RACE reads, gives a single entry per CDR3 protein. The data contain about 120,000 distinct CDR3 sequences, about a sixth of them singletons. Sequencing input: PBMCs or a T cell subset sorted from them (not recorded which). The receptors derive from an adult woman who had mild COVID-19 (a few samples of this study predate the infection). Cell type and time point are not known.

There are many counts of this clonotype. The rearrangement links TRBV5-1 to TRBJ2-7; 7 positions match TRBD2. The CDR3 sequence is 14 residues long. The germline V gene encodes CDR1 SGHRS and CDR2 YFSETQ. Trimming cost V 4 bases and J 4 bases; bases outside gene matches: 8. The CDR3 region is CASSPEGTKYEQYF. The CDR3 region has the DNA TGCGCCAGCAGCCCCGAAGGGACTAAATACGAGCAGTACTTC.

The CDR3 sequence: CASTGQGQGSGANVLTF. Written as DNA, the CDR3 is TGCGCCAGCACTGGGCAGGGACAGGGCTCTGGGGCCAACGTCCTGACTTTC. The chain employs TRBV5-1 and TRBJ2-6; 9 bases fit TRBD1. The CDR3 is 17 residues long. CDR1 and CDR2 from the germline V gene are SGHRS and YFSETQ. Losses at the gene ends were 6 bases for V and 0 bases for J; bases not matched to a gene: 7.

This clonotype was picked up a small number of times. V is TRBV11-2 and J is TRBJ2-1; 10 bases fit TRBD2. CDR1 and CDR2 from the germline V gene are SGHAT and FQNNGV. The CDR3 is made up of 13 amino acids. V gave up 3 bases and J gave up 10 bases; unmatched junction bases: 3. The CDR3 loop is CASSFQLAGEQFF. CDR3 bases: TGTGCCAGCAGCTTCCAACTAGCGGGAGAGCAGTTCTTC.

This clonotype was detected many times. The chain employs TRBV9 and TRBJ2-7; the D gene is possibly TRBD2 (6 bases). Germline CDR1 reads SGDLS; CDR2 reads YYNGEE. The CDR3 extends over 14 amino acids. Trimming removed 2 bases from V and 0 bases from J, with 9 bases in between. CDR3 coding DNA: TGTGCCAGCAGCGTGGGACTTAGCTCCTACGAGCAGTACTTC. Its protein product is CASSVGLSSYEQYF.

This clonotype was detected a few times. The CDR3 region has the DNA TGTGCCAGCAGCTTTGCGCCGTCTAGCACAGATACGCAGTATTTT. Translation gives CASSFAPSSTDTQYF. This chain links TRBV7-6 with TRBJ2-3; D gene ambiguous. CDR1 is SGHVS, CDR2 FNYEAQ, per germline. There are 15 residues in the CDR3. V was clipped by 3 bases and J by 0 bases, with 10 bases between them.

This clonotype came up once. The chain has TRBV12-3 or TRBV12-4 and TRBJ1-5; TRBD1 agrees at 8 bases. The junction had 11 bases not matched to a gene; V was cut back by 7 bases and J by 6 bases. CDR3 length: 15 amino acids. CDR3 sequence: CASNLGQGRSQPQHF. CDR3 nucleotides: TGTGCCAGCAACTTAGGACAGGGACGGAGTCAGCCCCAGCATTTT.

In the case of this clonotype: The junction differs from germline at one of its ends, possibly a read error. The genes are TRBV7-7 and TRBJ2-5; the match to TRBD2 covers 14 bases. The CDR3 is 15 residues long. Germline-derived CDR1 and CDR2 are SSHAT and FNYEAQ (reference sequence). In DNA form, the CDR3 reads TGTGCTAGCAGCTTCGGACTAGCGGGAGGAGAGACCCAGTACTTC. Translating it yields CASSFGLAGGETQYF.

The J gene is TRBJ1-2, the V gene TRBV28, with 9 bases aligning to TRBD1. Germline-derived CDR1 and CDR2 are MDHEN and SYDVKM. The CDR3 is made up of 13 amino acids. The ends lost 5 bases at V and 5 bases at J; junction bases unmatched: 3. The DNA for the CDR3 is TGTGCCAGCAGTGGGGGACAGGGATATGGCTACACCTTC. Protein: CASSGGQGYGYTF.

The rearrangement links TRBV4-1 to TRBJ1-4, with D tentatively TRBD1 (6 bases). The CDR3 is 15 amino acids. Trimming took 1 base from V and 8 from J, leaving 14 bases between them. Germline V gives CDR1 MGHRA, CDR2 YSYEKL. The CDR3 nucleotides are TGCGCCAGCAGCCAAGTCGGGCAGGGGAGAGAAAAACTGTTTTTT. It codes for CASSQVGQGREKLFF.

This clonotype was found many times. The genes are TRBV20-1 and TRBJ2-1; TRBD2 is a possible D gene (6 bases). Between the trimmed V and J ends, which lost 6 bases and 2 bases, there was a span of 17 bases. The CDR3 loop spans 15 amino acids. In germline, CDR1 is DFQATT, CDR2 SNEGSKA (reference sequence). CDR3 loop: CSAWRADGAYNEQFF. The DNA for the CDR3 is TGCAGTGCGTGGAGGGCCGATGGGGCCTACAATGAGCAGTTCTTC.

This chain joins TRBV7-2 and TRBJ2-1, with D possibly called TRBD1 or TRBD2 (6 bases each). This CDR3 region has 15 residues. Trimming removed 7 bases at V and 0 bases at J, with 13 bases between. Looked up from germline, CDR1 is SGHTA and CDR2 is FQGNSA. Written as DNA, the CDR3 is TGTGCCAGCAACGAGGGGGGATACTCCTACAATGAGCAGTTCTTC. It translates to CASNEGGYSYNEQFF. Together with reference TRBV7-2 and TRBJ2-1, the CDR3 gives the full variable domain: GAGVSQSPSNKVTEKGKDVELRCDPISGHTALYWYRQSLGQGLEFLIYFQGNSAPDKSGLPSDRFSAERTGGSVSTLTIQRTQQEDSAVYLCASNEGGYSYNEQFFGPGTRLTVL.

The chain is built from TRBV12-3 or TRBV12-4 and TRBJ1-5; 8 nucleotides match TRBD1. V was clipped by 8 bases and J by 2 bases; unmatched bases: 5. CDR3 length equals 14 residues. The CDR3, as DNA: TGTGCCAGCCGAGCGGACAGGGGCAATCAGCCCCAGCATTTT. This translates into CASRADRGNQPQHF.

This clonotype has just a few counts. The rearrangement uses TRBV29-1 and TRBJ1-2, with D uncertain. Germline values: CDR1 SQVTM, CDR2 ANQGSEA. The CDR3 is 10 residues long. V was cut by 7 bases and J by 6 bases, with 9 bases left in between. The CDR3 protein is CSAGWDGYTF. The CDR3, as DNA: TGCAGCGCTGGTTGGGATGGCTACACCTTC.

The rearrangement uses TRBV3-1 and TRBJ2-1, with a possible D match to TRBD2 (5 bases). V shed 4 bases and J shed 8 bases, with 15 bases lying between them. CDR3 size: 14 residues. Germline V CDR1 and CDR2: LGHDT, YNNKEL (reference sequence). The CDR3 here is CASSPKGMRDEQFF. CDR3 nucleotide sequence: TGTGCCAGCAGCCCGAAAGGAATGCGGGATGAGCAGTTCTTC.

This clonotype has more than one count but fewer than ten. The chain recombines TRBV18 with TRBJ1-2, with 8 bases matching TRBD1. The junction had 8 bases not matched to a gene; V was cut back by 2 bases and J by 3 bases. The CDR3 extends over 16 amino acids. The germline V gene has CDR1 KGHSH and CDR2 LQKENI. The CDR3 here is CASSPLAGGDDYGYTF. The CDR3 nucleotides are TGTGCCAGCTCACCATTAGCAGGGGGCGACGACTATGGCTACACCTTC. The entire variable domain, with the rest obtained from reference TRBV18 and TRBJ1-2, is as follows: NAGVMQNPRHLVRRRGQEARLRCSPMKGHSHVYWYRQLPEEGLKFMVYLQKENIIDESGMPKERFSAEFPKEGPSILRIQQVVRGDSAAYFCASSPLAGGDDYGYTFGSGTRLTVV.

The chain combines TRBV12-3 or TRBV12-4 with TRBJ2-5; weak D call: TRBD2 (6 bases). CDR3 size: 13 residues. The V and J ends lost 4 bases and 4 bases respectively, with 10 bases between them. In nucleotides, the CDR3 is TGTGCCAGCAGTTGGGTCGGGGGAGAGACCCAGTACTTC. Translation gives CASSWVGGETQYF.

V is TRBV29-1 and J is TRBJ2-7, with 10 bases matching TRBD2. Germline V gene data show CDR1 as SQVTM and CDR2 as ANQGSEA. After removal of 6 bases from V and 3 bases from J, the junction contained 17 bases not matched to a gene. The CDR3 spans 17 residues. CDR3 nucleotide sequence: TGCAGCGTGGCCGGGACTAGCGTTACCGAGACATACTACGAGCAGTACTTC. Protein product: CSVAGTSVTETYYEQYF.

The V and J genes are TRBV7-9 and TRBJ2-7, with TRBD2 as a possible D gene (6 bases). There are 18 residues in the CDR3. V was clipped by 5 bases and J by 3 bases, with 26 bases between them. CDR1 and CDR2 from the germline V gene are SEHNR and FQNEAQ (reference sequence). The CDR3 sequence is CASSVSPDVWEAYYEQYF. The CDR3 DNA reads as TGTGCCAGCAGCGTTAGCCCGGACGTGTGGGAGGCATACTACGAGCAGTACTTC.